These 27 T cell receptor beta chains were sequenced from one sample in a study of vaccination effects on CD4 cells after COVID-19. Following culture for about ten days, CD4+ T cells were isolated. Every participant took two doses of the BNT162b2 or mRNA-1273 vaccine. No antigens are known for them. The data were produced by immunoSEQ multiplex PCR, yet TCRdb's version contains in-frame clones alone and is incomplete. The data show 40,000 to 45,000 clones, 65% to 75% seen once. The material sequenced was CD4+ T cells from PBMCs cultured without peptide, taken after COVID-19 vaccination. All receptors come from a human donor who received a COVID-19 vaccine.

This chain joins TRBV9 and TRBJ2-5, with D tentatively TRBD1 or TRBD2 (5 bases each). The CDR3 sequence is 17 residues long. The germline gives CDR1 SGDLS, CDR2 YYNGEE. Deletions cut 0 bases from V and 5 bases from J, with 20 bases between. The CDR3 DNA reads as TGTGCCAGCAGCGTAGCCCCCCCCGGGACCCTAAGGGAGACCCAGTACTTC. It specifies CASSVAPPGTLRETQYF.

This clone was seen a few times. The rearrangement uses TRBV9 and TRBJ1-3; D ambiguous. Between the trimmed V and J ends, which lost 1 base and 0 bases, there was a span of 8 bases. There are 15 residues in the CDR3. Per the germline V gene, CDR1 is SGDLS and CDR2 is YYNGEE. The CDR3 DNA reads TGTGCCAGCAGCGTAAGGTCAGGCTCTGGAAACACCATATATTTT. Amino acid sequence: CASSVRSGSGNTIYF.

The V gene is TRBV6-6, the J gene TRBJ2-1, with D maybe TRBD2 (5 bases). Trimming took 6 bases from V and 4 from J, leaving 19 bases between them. This CDR3 comprises 16 residues. Germline V gene lookup returns CDR1 MNHNY and CDR2 SVGAGI (reference sequence). The CDR3 loop reads CASRTGSAAAYNEQFF. The CDR3 region has the DNA TGTGCCAGCAGAACCGGTAGCGCGGCCGCTTACAATGAGCAGTTCTTC.

This clone was detected only once. The chain recombines TRBV5-1 with TRBJ1-4, with D uncertain. CDR1 SGHRS and CDR2 YFSETQ come from the germline V gene. The CDR3 runs 13 residues. Trimming shortened V by 2 bases and J by 8 bases, and 10 bases separated the two germline ends. For the CDR3, the DNA is TGCGCCAGCAGCTTCTCTAGGGCCGAAAAACTGTTTTTT. Its translation: CASSFSRAEKLFF.

The J gene is TRBJ2-5, the V gene TRBV19, with TRBD1 matching 8 bases. V lost 9 bases, J lost 7 bases, and 10 bases stayed unmatched. The CDR3 consists of 13 residues. Germline assignment: CDR1 LNHDA and CDR2 SQIVND (reference sequence). CDR3 region: CASTNRGKGTQYF. The CDR3 coding sequence is TGTGCCAGCACTAACAGGGGGAAGGGGACCCAGTACTTC.

The CDR3 sequence is CASSQDGSYNSPLHF. The CDR3 coding sequence is TGTGCCAGCAGCCAAGATGGGTCCTATAATTCACCCCTCCACTTT. This sequence joins TRBV3-1 (or the pseudogene TRBV3-2) and TRBJ1-6; no clear D gene. Deletions cut 0 bases from V and 1 base from J, with 4 bases between. Germline loops: CDR1 LGHDT, CDR2 YNNKEL (reference sequence). The CDR3 covers 15 residues.

The chain links TRBV4-1 to TRBJ2-4, with 7 bases that match TRBD2. V trimming: 4 bases; J trimming: 8 bases; junction bases outside the gene matches: 5. This CDR3 has 13 amino acids. CDR1 and CDR2 from the germline V gene are MGHRA and YSYEKL. The CDR3, as DNA: TGCGCCAGCAGCCGGACCCGGGAGGACATTCAGTACTTC. It codes for CASSRTREDIQYF.

This chain joins TRBV5-1 and TRBJ2-7; D remains ambiguous. The germline V and J ends were trimmed by 0 bases and 6 bases, with 16 bases remaining between them. Per germline, CDR1 SGHRS and CDR2 YFSETQ. The CDR3 spans 15 residues. The CDR3 loop reads CASSLEVAARSEQYF. CDR3 nucleotides: TGCGCCAGCAGCTTGGAAGTTGCCGCTAGGTCCGAGCAGTACTTC.

This chain's CDR3 is CASSEAQGVRSGYTF. CDR3 DNA sequence: TGTGCCAGCAGTGAAGCACAGGGGGTTCGAAGTGGCTACACCTTC. The rearrangement links TRBV6-1 to TRBJ1-2; 8 bases align to TRBD1. Looked up from germline, CDR1 is MNHNS and CDR2 is SASEGT. V shed 0 bases, J shed 7 bases, and the junction held 7 bases outside the gene matches. This CDR3 is 15 amino acids long.

The genes are TRBV7-9 and TRBJ2-7; D call uncertain. The CDR3 extends over 11 amino acids. CDR1 and CDR2 from the germline V gene are SEHNR and FQNEAQ (reference sequence). The V gene lost 2 bases and the J gene lost 3 bases, with 2 bases spanning the gap. The CDR3 here is CASSLSYEQYF. In nucleotides, the CDR3 is TGTGCCAGCAGCTTAAGCTACGAGCAGTACTTC.

This clone appeared once. The chain recombines TRBV7-9 with TRBJ1-4, with no clear D. Germline-derived CDR1 and CDR2 are SEHNR and FQNEAQ (reference sequence). This CDR3 is built from 14 residues. V was cut by 5 bases and J by 4 bases, with 11 bases left in between. CDR3 sequence reads: CASSPRSSNEKLFF. The DNA for the CDR3 is TGTGCCAGCAGCCCGCGCTCGAGTAATGAAAAACTGTTTTTT.

This sequence joins TRBV18 and TRBJ1-2; D gene unclear. In germline, CDR1 is KGHSH, CDR2 LQKENI. The CDR3 is made up of 14 amino acids. Trimming took 6 bases from V and 2 from J, leaving 13 bases between them. CDR3 amino acids: CASSLRTGNYGYTF. CDR3 in DNA: TGTGCCAGCTCCCTTCGGACGGGAAACTATGGCTACACCTTC.

J is TRBJ1-1 and V is TRBV19; TRBD1 might be the D (5 bases). The germline V gene encodes CDR1 LNHDA and CDR2 SQIVND (reference sequence). The CDR3 runs 13 residues. The V end lost 3 bases, the J end lost 5 bases, and 10 bases lay between the germline ends. CDR3 nucleotides: TGTGCCAGTAGTATGGGGGGTAGTACTGAAGCTTTCTTT. This sequence encodes CASSMGGSTEAFF.

This chain's CDR3 is CASSFNRQETQYF. CDR3 nucleotides: TGTGCCAGCAGCTTTAACCGCCAAGAGACCCAGTACTTC. The chain couples TRBV11-2 to TRBJ2-5; no reliable D call. Germline values: CDR1 SGHAT, CDR2 FQNNGV. V was shortened by 3 bases and J by 1 base, with 6 bases between the two germline ends. This CDR3 is 13 amino acids long.

The chain recombines TRBV6-1 with TRBJ2-1, with TRBD2 as a possible D gene (5 bases). The CDR3 extends over 15 amino acids. Germline V CDR1 and CDR2: MNHNS, SASEGT. Trimming cost V 2 bases and J 3 bases, with 11 bases left between them. As DNA, the CDR3 is TGTGCCAGCAGTGAAACGTCTACTAGCTACAATGAGCAGTTCTTC. Its translation is CASSETSTSYNEQFF.

The chain recombines TRBV18 with TRBJ1-2; 7 bases are a match to TRBD1. The CDR3 contains 18 residues. The ends lost 3 bases at V and 0 bases at J; junction bases unmatched: 13. Germline CDR1 is KGHSH and CDR2 is LQKENI. CDR3 loop: CASSPPATRQGANYGYTF. The CDR3 DNA reads TGTGCCAGCTCACCTCCAGCCACGCGTCAGGGGGCTAACTATGGCTACACCTTC.

This clone was picked up one time. This rearrangement joins TRBV5-4 to TRBJ2-5; D might be TRBD2 (6 bases). The germline V and J ends were trimmed by 4 bases and 2 bases, with 12 bases remaining between them. Germline assignment: CDR1 SGHNT and CDR2 YYREEE (reference sequence). The CDR3 runs to 14 residues. CDR3 coding DNA: TGTGCCAGCAGCCCCCGGGAGAAGCAAGAGACCCAGTACTTC. Translated: CASSPREKQETQYF.

V usage is TRBV5-1 and J usage is TRBJ1-1; possibly TRBD1 for D (5 bases). V lost 0 bases and J lost 4, with 7 bases in between. Germline V gives CDR1 SGHRS, CDR2 YFSETQ. CDR3 size: 13 residues. The CDR3 reads CASSLEGPTEAFF. The CDR3 nucleotides read TGCGCCAGCAGCTTGGAGGGACCCACTGAAGCTTTCTTT.

The V and J genes are TRBV5-4 and TRBJ1-2, with D perhaps matching TRBD1 (6 bases). This CDR3 has 13 residues. V was pared by 0 bases and J by 4 bases, with 7 bases between. The germline V gene encodes CDR1 SGHNT and CDR2 YYREEE (reference sequence). CDR3 protein: CASSLEDSYGYTF. CDR3 sequence (DNA): TGTGCCAGCAGCTTGGAGGACAGCTATGGCTACACCTTC. The variable domain in full, with the rest retrieved from reference TRBV5-4 and TRBJ1-2, is ETGVTQSPTHLIKTRGQQVTLRCSSQSGHNTVSWYQQALGQGPQFIFQYYREEENGRGNFPPRFSGLQFPNYSSELNVNALELDDSALYLCASSLEDSYGYTFGSGTRLTVV.

This chain links TRBV5-1 with TRBJ2-3; D gene unclear. V was shortened by 5 bases and J by 7 bases, with 17 bases between the two germline ends. The V gene's germline CDR1 is SGHRS and CDR2 YFSETQ. The CDR3 has 14 residues. For the CDR3, the DNA is TGCGCCAGCAGGATAATTGAGGCCTCCAATACGCAGTATTTT. Translation gives CASRIIEASNTQYF. Drawing the rest from reference TRBV5-1 and TRBJ2-3, the complete variable domain is KAGVTQTPRYLIKTRGQQVTLSCSPISGHRSVSWYQQTPGQGLQFLFEYFSETQRNKGNFPGRFSGRQFSNSRSEMNVSTLELGDSALYLCASRIIEASNTQYFGPGTRLTVL.

The rearrangement joins TRBV6-4 to TRBJ2-5; 8 bases align to TRBD1. CDR3 length: 14 amino acids. From germline, CDR1 is MRHNA and CDR2 SNTAGT. V gave up 9 bases and J gave up 7 bases; unmatched junction bases: 13. The CDR3 loop is CASRGQAGSGTQYF. The CDR3 DNA sequence: TGTGCCAGTAGGGGACAGGCTGGGAGTGGGACCCAGTACTTC.

This chain uses TRBV24-1 with TRBJ1-2; D is unclear. The CDR3 loop spans 14 amino acids. From germline, CDR1 is KGHDR and CDR2 SFDVKD. V was cut by 0 bases and J by 2 bases, with 6 bases left in between. CDR3 residues: CATSDLLTNYGYTF. The CDR3 coding sequence is TGTGCCACCAGTGATTTGCTCACCAACTATGGCTACACCTTC.

The chain combines TRBV27 with TRBJ2-1; the match to TRBD2 covers 11 bases. This CDR3 spans 18 amino acids. Germline CDR1 MNHEY, CDR2 SMNVEV (reference sequence). V shed 5 bases, J shed 2 bases, and the junction held 11 bases outside the gene matches. The CDR3 protein is CASSPNTSGSRTYNEQFF. CDR3 bases: TGTGCCAGCAGTCCCAATACTAGCGGGAGTCGCACCTACAATGAGCAGTTCTTC.

V gene TRBV3-1 (or the pseudogene TRBV3-2) combines with J gene TRBJ1-2; no clear D. The germline V gene encodes CDR1 LGHDT and CDR2 YNNKEL (reference sequence). Trimming took 0 bases from V and 7 from J, leaving 9 bases between them. This CDR3 spans 13 amino acids. In DNA form, the CDR3 reads TGTGCCAGCAGCCAAGATTTTGAGGGTGGCTACACCTTC. This gives the protein CASSQDFEGGYTF.

CDR3 coding DNA: TGTGCCAGCAGTAGACAGGGGTATGCGCAGTATTTT. As protein: CASSRQGYAQYF. The gene calls are TRBV25-1 and TRBJ2-3, with 8 bases that match TRBD1. Germline V gene data show CDR1 as MGHDK and CDR2 as SYGVNS. The V and J ends lost 5 bases and 10 bases, in that order; junction bases with no gene match: 5. The CDR3 runs to 12 residues.

V is TRBV5-1 and J is TRBJ1-1; 7 bases fit TRBD1. CDR3 length: 14 amino acids. Trimming removed 4 bases from V and 1 base from J; junction bases left unmatched: 4. Looked up from germline, CDR1 is SGHRS and CDR2 is YFSETQ. CDR3 sequence (DNA): TGCGCCAGCAGCCTGACAGGGACGAACACTGAAGCTTTCTTT. Its protein is CASSLTGTNTEAFF.

This chain connects TRBV27 to TRBJ1-1; no clear D gene. The germline V gene has CDR1 MNHEY and CDR2 SMNVEV (reference sequence). V dropped 4 bases and J dropped 1 base, with 10 bases sitting between them. The CDR3 spans 14 residues. Here the CDR3 DNA reads TGTGCCAGCAGTTGGAGACACACGAACACTGAAGCTTTCTTT. Its protein product is CASSWRHTNTEAFF.